This T cell receptor beta chain was documented in a study of T cell changes during pregnancy in multiple sclerosis. Measured with immunoSEQ multiplex PCR; TCRdb has only the in-frame clones, and not every one. The table has tens of thousands of clones, 92% seen once. Germline V gives CDR1 LGHNA, CDR2 YNFKEQ. The CDR3 consists of 18 residues. V dropped 3 bases and J dropped 0 bases, with 18 bases sitting between them. Sequencing was performed on CD4+ T cells from peripheral blood mononuclear cells, taken after pregnancy. The V and J genes are TRBV4-2 and TRBJ1-5; unclear D gene. This TCR was sampled from a female donor with multiple sclerosis, enrolled in a pregnancy study. CDR3 nucleotides: TGTGCCAGCAGCCACACCTCTGGAGGAGGTTATAGCAATCAGCCCCAGCATTTT. Amino acids: CASSHTSGGGYSNQPQHF.